These 18 T cell receptor beta chains were sequenced from one sample in a study of blood T cell repertoires in COVID-19. Sequencing used immunoSEQ multiplex PCR; TCRdb keeps in-frame clones, though not all of them. The sample has around 150,000 clones, about 77% seen once. Material for sequencing was peripheral blood. The source is an elderly woman with acute or convalescent COVID-19.

The chain employs TRBV11-2 and TRBJ1-2; D ambiguous. V lost 5 bases and J lost 3, with 13 bases in between. CDR1 and CDR2 from the germline V gene are SGHAT and FQNNGV. This CDR3 has 14 amino acids. CDR3 protein: CASSSTRFDYGYTF. CDR3 DNA: TGTGCCAGCAGCAGCACGCGATTCGACTATGGCTACACCTTC.

The V gene is TRBV7-2, the J gene TRBJ2-7; 8 nucleotides align to TRBD1. This CDR3 is built from 13 residues. With V trimmed by 5 bases and J by 3 bases, 3 bases remained unmatched. Germline V gene lookup returns CDR1 SGHTA and CDR2 FQGNSA. CDR3 protein: CASSRDRLYEQYF. DNA for the CDR3: TGTGCCAGCAGCCGGGACAGGCTCTACGAGCAGTACTTC.

This clone was counted a single time. This sequence joins TRBV12-3 or TRBV12-4 and TRBJ1-2; maybe TRBD1 (5 bases). The CDR3 covers 13 residues. V was clipped by 6 bases and J by 0 bases, with 8 bases between them. Here the CDR3 DNA reads TGTGCCAGCAGGCTGACAGCTAACTATGGCTACACCTTC. It specifies CASRLTANYGYTF.

This chain joins TRBV25-1 and TRBJ1-3; 10 bases align to TRBD1. This CDR3 comprises 15 residues. Germline V gene data show CDR1 as MGHDK and CDR2 as SYGVNS. Trimming at V came to 4 bases and at J to 4 bases, leaving 4 bases not matched to a gene. CDR3 sequence reads: CASSGGQGYGNTIYF. The DNA of the CDR3 is TGTGCCAGCAGTGGGGGACAGGGGTACGGAAACACCATATATTTT.

This chain uses TRBV5-1 with TRBJ2-3; no clear D gene. The CDR3 totals 17 residues. Per germline, CDR1 SGHRS and CDR2 YFSETQ. V was clipped by 0 bases and J by 4 bases, with 18 bases between them. The CDR3 bases are TGCGCCAGCAGCTTGGCCTGGGTTAGCACACTTCCAGATACGCAGTATTTT. Protein product: CASSLAWVSTLPDTQYF. Looking up the rest from reference TRBV5-1 and TRBJ2-3 gives the full variable domain: KAGVTQTPRYLIKTRGQQVTLSCSPISGHRSVSWYQQTPGQGLQFLFEYFSETQRNKGNFPGRFSGRQFSNSRSEMNVSTLELGDSALYLCASSLAWVSTLPDTQYFGPGTRLTVL.

V and J are TRBV15 and TRBJ2-3, with 7 bases identical to TRBD1. V dropped 0 bases and J dropped 0; count of bases not matched to a gene: 3. The CDR3 runs 16 residues. CDR1 and CDR2 (germline): LNHNV, YYDKDF (reference sequence). The CDR3 DNA reads as TGTGCCACCAGCAGAGACCAGGGGGTCAGCACAGATACGCAGTATTTT. Protein sequence: CATSRDQGVSTDTQYF.

CDR3 in DNA: TGTGCCAGCAGTGAATCAGCAGGGGTGAACACTGAAGCTTTCTTT. This codes for CASSESAGVNTEAFF. The gene calls are TRBV25-1 and TRBJ1-1; maybe TRBD1 (6 bases). Germline CDR1 reads MGHDK; CDR2 reads SYGVNS. The CDR3 totals 15 residues. V lost 1 base to trimming and J lost 0 bases, with 9 bases between them. Full variable domain (remainder filled in from reference TRBV25-1 and TRBJ1-1): EADIYQTPRYLVIGTGKKITLECSQTMGHDKMYWYQQDPGMELHLIHYSYGVNSTEKGDLSSESTVSRIRTEHFPLTLESARPSHTSQYLCASSESAGVNTEAFFGQGTRLTVV.

The chain couples TRBV7-6 to TRBJ1-2; D uncertain. CDR1 is SGHVS and CDR2 is FNYEAQ in the germline V gene. The V end lost 0 bases, the J end lost 4 bases, and 18 bases lay between the germline ends. The CDR3 runs 17 residues. The CDR3 reads CASSLALKAPGGYGYTF. The CDR3 DNA reads as TGTGCCAGCAGCTTAGCTCTTAAGGCACCCGGCGGCTATGGCTACACCTTC.

The chain employs TRBV13 and TRBJ2-7, with 7 bases aligning to TRBD1. The V segment lost 4 bases and the J segment 0 bases; nucleotides outside the gene matches: 3. Germline CDR1 and CDR2: PRHDT and FYEKMQ (reference sequence). The CDR3 loop spans 14 amino acids. DNA for the CDR3: TGTGCCAGCAGCTCGGACAGGACCTCCTACGAGCAGTACTTC. Amino acid sequence: CASSSDRTSYEQYF.

The chain employs TRBV30 and TRBJ1-5, with 9 positions matching TRBD1. From germline, CDR1 is GTSNPN and CDR2 SVGIG (reference sequence). CDR3 size: 15 residues. The V segment lost 2 bases and the J segment 6 bases; nucleotides outside the gene matches: 8. The CDR3 here is CAWSRGQGQGQPQHF. The CDR3 nucleotides read TGTGCCTGGAGTCGGGGACAGGGACAGGGTCAGCCCCAGCATTTT.

The V and J genes are TRBV4-1 and TRBJ2-7; 7 nucleotides match TRBD1. Germline values: CDR1 MGHRA, CDR2 YSYEKL. The CDR3 consists of 16 residues. With V trimmed by 3 bases and J by 2 bases, 10 bases remained unmatched. CDR3 sequence reads: CASSQDPGQRAYEQYF. The CDR3 DNA is TGCGCCAGCAGCCAGGATCCGGGACAGAGAGCCTACGAGCAGTACTTC.

This chain uses TRBV19 with TRBJ2-6; perhaps TRBD1 as D (5 bases). The V and J ends lost 5 bases and 2 bases respectively, with 10 bases between them. The CDR3 length is 15 residues. Germline V gene sequence: CDR1 LNHDA, CDR2 SQIVND (reference sequence). Written as DNA, the CDR3 is TGTGCCAGTAGTGGACAACAGACTGGGGCCAACGTCCTGACTTTC. It encodes CASSGQQTGANVLTF.

On this clone: The junction and the germline gene differ at one end; a read error may be behind it. The chain has TRBV3-1 (or the pseudogene TRBV3-2) and TRBJ2-1; TRBD2 is a possible D gene (5 bases). The CDR3 totals 15 residues. Germline V gives CDR1 LGHDT, CDR2 YNNKEL (reference sequence). Written as DNA, the CDR3 is TGTGCCAGCAGCCAAGAAGATGGAGGTTGGGATGAACAGTTCTTC. Amino acid sequence: CASSQEDGGWDEQFF.

For the CDR3, the DNA is TGTGCCAGCAGTGAAGGGGGCCGGCGGAAACTGTTTTTT. This encodes CASSEGGRRKLFF. This chain links TRBV2 with TRBJ1-4; D might be TRBD1 (5 bases). V gave up 1 base and J gave up 11 bases, with 11 bases separating them. Germline V lookup: CDR1 SNHLY, CDR2 FYNNEI. The CDR3 is 13 residues long.

V is TRBV24-1 and J is TRBJ1-1; 11 bases map to TRBD1. CDR1 is KGHDR, CDR2 SFDVKD, per germline. The CDR3 has 16 residues. V lost 9 bases to trimming and J lost 1 base; unmatched junction nucleotides: 9. This CDR3 reads CATRPGQGEGNTEAFF. CDR3 sequence (DNA): TGTGCCACCCGACCGGGACAGGGGGAGGGGAACACTGAAGCTTTCTTT.

By its share, this clone is hyperexpanded. The chain recombines TRBV30 with TRBJ2-7; 9 bases line up with TRBD2. With V trimmed by 2 bases and J by 9 bases, 8 bases remained unmatched. There are 13 residues in the CDR3. Per the germline V gene, CDR1 is GTSNPN and CDR2 is SVGIG (reference sequence). This CDR3 is CAWSPSGAAGQYF. The CDR3 DNA reads TGTGCCTGGAGTCCTAGCGGGGCGGCGGGGCAGTACTTC. The variable domain in full, with the rest retrieved from reference TRBV30 and TRBJ2-7, is SQTIHQWPATLVQPVGSPLSLECTVEGTSNPNLYWYRQAAGRGLQLLFYSVGIGQISSEVPQNLSASRPQDRQFILSSKKLLLSDSGFYLCAWSPSGAAGQYFGPGTRLTVT.

The chain is built from TRBV28 and TRBJ1-6; the D is unclear. Germline V gene data show CDR1 as MDHEN and CDR2 as SYDVKM. This CDR3 spans 13 amino acids. V lost 8 bases, J lost 6 bases, and 11 bases lay in between. In DNA, the CDR3 is TGTGCCAGCGTCCCGGGAATTAATTCACCCCTCCACTTT. Translated: CASVPGINSPLHF.

The chain employs TRBV18 and TRBJ1-5, with 7 bases identical to TRBD1. This CDR3 contains 13 residues. The trim removed 8 bases at V and 7 bases at J, leaving 8 bases unmatched. Germline V gene lookup returns CDR1 KGHSH and CDR2 LQKENI. The CDR3, as DNA: TGTGCCAGCACCCAAGACAGGGACCAGCCCCAGCATTTT. This sequence encodes CASTQDRDQPQHF.